The present T cell receptor (beta chain) was sequenced within a study of cytomegalovirus exposure and HLA in healthy donors. With 60 Vbeta and 13 Jbeta primers, the PCR was carried out. Clones were read by immunoSEQ multiplex PCR, and TCRdb kept only the in-frame ones, dropping some. The sample includes approximately 170,000 clones, approximately 70% of them seen just once. Sequences were obtained from PBMCs. The clonotype comes from a man aged 18 to 35 in good health and CMV-seropositive.

The CDR3 protein is CASSLEQNTEAFF. The CDR3 region has the DNA TGTGCCAGCAGCTTGGAACAGAACACTGAAGCTTTCTTT. The chain couples TRBV5-5 to TRBJ1-1; D is uncertain. V was shortened by 0 bases and J by 1 base, with 4 bases between the two germline ends. The CDR3 spans 13 residues. CDR1 is SGHKS, CDR2 YYEKEE, per germline (reference sequence).